This TCR beta chain was sequenced during a study of T-cell reconstitution after alpha-beta-depleted transplantation in children. This clonotype has at least ten counts. Unique molecular identifiers were built into the TCRbeta library. Each CDR3 protein gets one entry after TCRdb re-called the PCR reads with MiXCR. The repertoire holds roughly 670,000 distinct CDR3 sequences, with roughly 13% as singletons. CDR1 and CDR2 (germline): SQVTM, ANQGSEA. This CDR3 has 16 residues. The V end was cut by 5 bases, the J end by 0 bases, with 16 bases between. The V call is TRBV29-1, the J call TRBJ1-4; D is unresolved. The TCR comes from a girl aged 2 to 10 with congenital amegakaryocytic thrombocytopenia, due to receive a stem cell transplant. The sequencing here drew on PBMCs, taken before TCRalphabeta/CD19-depleted stem cell transplant. CDR3 amino acids: CSVKALDEATNEKLFF. The CDR3 nucleotides read TGCAGCGTTAAGGCCCTAGACGAGGCAACTAATGAAAAACTGTTTTTT.